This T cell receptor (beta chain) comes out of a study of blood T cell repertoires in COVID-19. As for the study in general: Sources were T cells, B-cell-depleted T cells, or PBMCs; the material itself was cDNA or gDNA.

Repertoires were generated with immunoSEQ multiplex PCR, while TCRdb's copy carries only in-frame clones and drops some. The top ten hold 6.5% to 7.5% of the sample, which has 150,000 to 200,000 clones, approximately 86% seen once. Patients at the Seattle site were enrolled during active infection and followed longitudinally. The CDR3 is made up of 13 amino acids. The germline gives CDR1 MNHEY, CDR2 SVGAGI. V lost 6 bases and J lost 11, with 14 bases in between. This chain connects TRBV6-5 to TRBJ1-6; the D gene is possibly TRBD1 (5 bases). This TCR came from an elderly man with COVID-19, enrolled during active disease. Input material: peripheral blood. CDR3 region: CASRSGRITPLHF. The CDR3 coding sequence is TGTGCCAGCAGGTCAGGGCGTATCACACCCCTCCACTTT.